The 3 T cell receptor beta chains presented below share a single source sample, sequenced in a study of graft-versus-host responses after intestinal transplantation. Data came from immunoSEQ multiplex PCR; TCRdb stores just in-frame clones and leaves some out. The data show under 100,000 clones, more than 80% seen once. Sequencing was performed on PBMCs, taken approximately 470 days after intestinal transplant. The receptors stem from a human patient who received an intestinal transplant, so some T cells may come from the graft donor.

The chain joins TRBV9 to TRBJ2-7; 8 bases map to TRBD1. The trim removed 2 bases at V and 1 base at J, leaving 5 bases unmatched. There are 15 residues in the CDR3. Germline CDR1 reads SGDLS; CDR2 reads YYNGEE. CDR3 sequence: CASSVGQGPSYEQYF. The CDR3 DNA sequence: TGTGCCAGCAGCGTTGGACAGGGCCCATCCTACGAGCAGTACTTC.

This rearrangement joins TRBV7-9 to TRBJ1-2; D is possibly TRBD1 (5 bases). The length of the CDR3 is 18 residues. CDR1 and CDR2 from the germline V gene are SEHNR and FQNEAQ (reference sequence). Between the trimmed V and J ends, which lost 5 bases and 0 bases, there was a span of 22 bases. The CDR3 loop is CASSPLRGQWRPNYGYTF. In nucleotides, the CDR3 is TGTGCCAGCAGCCCCCTTCGCGGACAATGGAGACCTAACTATGGCTACACCTTC.

This chain joins TRBV7-3 and TRBJ2-3; tentative D call: TRBD2 (6 bases). Germline V lookup: CDR1 SGHTA, CDR2 FQGTGA. V lost 1 base, J lost 4 bases, and 9 bases lay in between. The CDR3 is made up of 14 amino acids. The CDR3 sequence: CASSLMASADTQYF. CDR3 bases: TGTGCCAGCAGCTTAATGGCTAGCGCAGATACGCAGTATTTT.